These 15 T cell receptor beta chains were all obtained from the same sample, sequenced in a study of metastatic and nonmetastatic thyroid tumors. The entire patient cohort was treatment-naive prior to thyroid surgery. TCRdb reassembled clones from the PCR reads with MiXCR. The table shows tens of thousands of clones, with roughly 12% occurring only once. Sequenced: blood. The receptor set was obtained from a female donor with papillary thyroid cancer or a benign thyroid nodule (not recorded which). Some clones in this sample may be carry-over from other donors' samples.

Ten or more counts support this clone. V is TRBV4-1 and J is TRBJ1-2, with D maybe TRBD1 (5 bases). CDR1 and CDR2 (germline): MGHRA, YSYEKL. The CDR3 is 14 amino acids. The ends were cut back, 1 base at V and 7 bases at J, with 13 bases in the middle. CDR3 loop: CASSQGAGTAGYTF. The DNA for the CDR3 is TGCGCCAGCAGCCAAGGCGCAGGGACGGCTGGCTACACCTTC.

This clone was seen only a few times. A read error may account for a junction end that differs from germline. This chain joins TRBV6-5 and TRBJ1-2, with D uncertain. Looked up from germline, CDR1 is MNHEY and CDR2 is SVGAGI. This CDR3 has 14 amino acids. CDR3 coding DNA: TGTGCCAGCAATTACTACGGGGAACGGGATGGCTACACCTTC. As protein: CASNYYGERDGYTF.

This clone was counted many times. The V and J genes are TRBV6-1 and TRBJ1-5; possible D gene TRBD1, 6 bases. The length of the CDR3 is 12 residues. Looked up from germline, CDR1 is MNHNS and CDR2 is SASEGT. Trimming cost V 5 bases and J 5 bases, with 7 bases left between them. CDR3 sequence: CASSNRDQPQHF. Written as DNA, the CDR3 is TGTGCCAGCAGTAACAGGGATCAGCCCCAGCATTTT.

This clone was picked up many times. Written as DNA, the CDR3 is TGTGCCATCAGTCAGGGTCGGGGCACAGATACGCAGTATTTT. Protein product: CAISQGRGTDTQYF. V is TRBV10-3 and J is TRBJ2-3, with D perhaps TRBD1 (5 bases). The V and J ends lost 5 bases and 1 base respectively, with 10 bases between them. This CDR3 region has 14 residues. The germline gives CDR1 ENHRY, CDR2 SYGVKD.

J is TRBJ2-7 and V is TRBV7-2; D gene ambiguous. V was cut by 3 bases and J by 0 bases, with 12 bases left in between. The CDR3 runs 15 residues. Germline CDR1 is SGHTA and CDR2 is FQGNSA. CDR3 bases: TGTGCCAGCAGCTTCCGGGCGGCTCCCTCCTACGAGCAGTACTTC. This gives the protein CASSFRAAPSYEQYF.

This clone was detected ten times or more. The chain has TRBV11-2 and TRBJ2-7, with 7 bases that match TRBD1. CDR1 and CDR2 (germline): SGHAT, FQNNGV. This CDR3 has 16 residues. V shed 5 bases, J shed 3 bases, and the junction held 13 bases outside the gene matches. CDR3 in DNA: TGTGCCAGCAGCCTACTTCCTGGACAGGAGCTCTACGAGCAGTACTTC. Protein product: CASSLLPGQELYEQYF.

By share, this clone ranks as medium-sized. The V and J genes are TRBV27 and TRBJ2-7; D is uncertain. The CDR3 is 14 residues long. CDR1 and CDR2 (germline): MNHEY, SMNVEV (reference sequence). The V end lost 6 bases, the J end lost 2 bases, and 14 bases lay between the germline ends. The CDR3 is CASSPESPAYEQYF. The CDR3 DNA reads as TGTGCCAGCAGCCCTGAAAGCCCGGCCTACGAGCAGTACTTC.

At least ten counts were recorded for this clone. V usage is TRBV2 and J usage is TRBJ1-5; D unclear. V lost 4 bases to trimming and J lost 0 bases, with 13 bases between them. In germline, CDR1 is SNHLY, CDR2 FYNNEI. CDR3 length equals 16 residues. CDR3 DNA sequence: TGTGCCAGCAGTGGGAGGTCAACTTATAGCAATCAGCCCCAGCATTTT. Protein: CASSGRSTYSNQPQHF.

About this clone: The junction departs from the called germline gene at one end, perhaps through a read error. This chain links TRBV19 with TRBJ2-3; 7 nucleotides line up with TRBD2. There are 15 residues in the CDR3. CDR1 LNHDA and CDR2 SQIVND come from the germline V gene (reference sequence). CDR3 DNA: TGTGCCAGTAGTATGGGGGACTGGGGGGGGGATACACAGTATTTT. Its protein product is CASSMGDWGGDTQYF.

This clone appeared many times. The chain employs TRBV20-1 and TRBJ1-1, with TRBD1 matching 9 bases. V lost 0 bases, J lost 4 bases, and 6 bases stayed unmatched. The germline V gene encodes CDR1 DFQATT and CDR2 SNEGSKA (reference sequence). The CDR3 has 15 residues. CDR3 protein: CSARDWGQGITEAFF. The CDR3 coding sequence is TGCAGTGCTAGAGACTGGGGACAGGGAATCACTGAAGCTTTCTTT.

This clone appeared many times. CDR3 nucleotides: TGTGCCAGCAGTTACTATCCAGGGGGGAGGACTGAAGCTTTCTTT. Translated: CASSYYPGGRTEAFF. The genes are TRBV6-6 and TRBJ1-1; 7 nucleotides agree with TRBD1. The CDR3 is 15 amino acids. Germline assignment: CDR1 MNHNY and CDR2 SVGAGI (reference sequence). After removal of 1 base from V and 5 bases from J, the junction contained 7 bases not matched to a gene.

There are many counts of this clone. This chain uses TRBV12-3 or TRBV12-4 with TRBJ2-4; D call uncertain. This CDR3 region has 17 residues. Trimming stripped 4 bases from V and 0 bases from J, with 16 bases between. The CDR3, as DNA: TGTGCCAGCAGTTCCGCCGTGGAACTACTAGCCAAAAACATTCAGTACTTC. The encoded protein is CASSSAVELLAKNIQYF.

In its sample, this clone was seen many times. V and J are TRBV19 and TRBJ2-3; D not resolved. Germline-derived CDR1 and CDR2 are LNHDA and SQIVND (reference sequence). The CDR3 spans 14 residues. Trimming removed 3 bases from V and 5 bases from J, with 12 bases in between. CDR3 nucleotide sequence: TGTGCCAGTAGTATTCCCAGTGTAAGAGATACGCAGTATTTT. Its protein product is CASSIPSVRDTQYF.

The sample holds many counts of this clone. The V call is TRBV7-9, the J call TRBJ1-1; perhaps TRBD1 as D (5 bases). The germline V gene has CDR1 SEHNR and CDR2 FQNEAQ (reference sequence). The CDR3 runs to 14 residues. V shed 4 bases and J shed 6 bases, with 15 bases lying between them. CDR3 protein: CASSSLRTWPEAFF. The CDR3 DNA reads as TGTGCCAGCAGCTCCCTGAGGACATGGCCTGAAGCTTTCTTT. Complete variable domain (other parts from reference TRBV7-9 and TRBJ1-1): DTGVSQNPRHKITKRGQNVTFRCDPISEHNRLYWYRQTLGQGPEFLTYFQNEAQLEKSRLLSDRFSAERPKGSFSTLEIQRTEQGDSAMYLCASSSLRTWPEAFFGQGTRLTVV.

This clone was counted at least ten times. The chain combines TRBV7-3 with TRBJ2-3; 12 bases match TRBD2. V shed 1 base, J shed 4 bases, and the junction held 9 bases outside the gene matches. The CDR3 consists of 18 residues. Germline loops: CDR1 SGHTA, CDR2 FQGTGA. This CDR3 is CASSLRVLAGGVPDTQYF. DNA of the CDR3: TGTGCCAGCAGCTTAAGGGTGCTAGCGGGGGGGGTTCCAGATACGCAGTATTTT.